This T cell receptor beta chain appears in the sequencing data of a study of cytomegalovirus exposure and HLA in healthy donors. The PCR employed 60 Vbeta primers together with 13 Jbeta primers. Assay: immunoSEQ multiplex PCR; the TCRdb copy retains only in-frame clones and omits some. The table shows about 82,000 clones, with around 77% occurring only once. In regard to this clone: What it recognizes is unknown.

Regarding the study as a whole: About 87% or about 30% of the time was how often most TCR beta V segments were productive, according to an earlier analysis. Apparent HLA restriction characterized most CMV-associated TCR beta chains in a later analysis.

Germline assignment: CDR1 LGHNT and CDR2 FRNRAP. There are 14 residues in the CDR3. V lost 5 bases and J lost 7; bases outside the gene matches: 5. The sequenced sample consisted of PBMCs. The clonotype comes from a man aged 50 to 60 in good health and CMV-seronegative. The chain links TRBV12-5 to TRBJ1-5; the match to TRBD1 covers 10 bases. The CDR3 bases are TGTGCTAGTGGTCCGACAGGGGGCGGACAGCCCCAGCATTTT. Protein sequence: CASGPTGGGQPQHF.